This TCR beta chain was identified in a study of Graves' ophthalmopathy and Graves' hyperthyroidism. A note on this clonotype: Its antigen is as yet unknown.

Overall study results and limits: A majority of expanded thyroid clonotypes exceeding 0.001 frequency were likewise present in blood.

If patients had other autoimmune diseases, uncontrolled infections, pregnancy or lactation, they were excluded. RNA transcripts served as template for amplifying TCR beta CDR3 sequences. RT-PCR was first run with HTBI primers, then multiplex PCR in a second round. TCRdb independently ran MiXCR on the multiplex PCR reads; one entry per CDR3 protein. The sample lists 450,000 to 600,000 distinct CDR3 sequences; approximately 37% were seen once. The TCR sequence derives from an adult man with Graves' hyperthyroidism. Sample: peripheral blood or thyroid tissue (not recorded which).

The CDR3 reads CASSYRGRQETQYF. CDR3 nucleotides: TGTGCCAGCAGTTACAGGGGTCGCCAAGAGACCCAGTACTTC. The chain has TRBV6-1 and TRBJ2-5, with 7 nucleotides matching TRBD1. This CDR3 has 14 residues. Germline-derived CDR1 and CDR2 are MNHNS and SASEGT. The J segment lost 1 base and the V segment lost 5 bases, leaving 4 bases of the junction unmatched.